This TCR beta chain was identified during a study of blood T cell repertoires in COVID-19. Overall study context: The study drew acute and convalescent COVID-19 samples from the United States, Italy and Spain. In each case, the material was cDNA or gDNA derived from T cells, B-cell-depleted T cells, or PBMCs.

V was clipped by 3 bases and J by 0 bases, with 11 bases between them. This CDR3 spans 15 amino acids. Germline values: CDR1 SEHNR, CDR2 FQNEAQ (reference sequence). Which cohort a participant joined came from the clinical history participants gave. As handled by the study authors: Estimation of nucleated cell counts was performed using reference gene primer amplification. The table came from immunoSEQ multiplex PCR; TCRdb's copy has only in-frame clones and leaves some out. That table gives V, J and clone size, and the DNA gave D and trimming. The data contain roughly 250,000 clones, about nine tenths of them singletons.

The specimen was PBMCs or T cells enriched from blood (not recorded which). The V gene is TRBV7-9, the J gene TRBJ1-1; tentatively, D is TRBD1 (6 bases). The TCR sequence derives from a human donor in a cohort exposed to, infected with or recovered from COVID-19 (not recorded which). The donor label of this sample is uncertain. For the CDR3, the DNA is TGTGCCAGCAGCTTCGGGGGGCACATGAACACTGAAGCTTTCTTT. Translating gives CASSFGGHMNTEAFF.